The 8 T cell receptor beta chains listed next were all sequenced from one sample in a study of Graves' ophthalmopathy and Graves' hyperthyroidism listed by TCRdb under 2018. The run used an Illumina HiSeq 2000. For repertoire sequencing, TCR beta CDR3 regions were amplified from RNA transcripts. The first round was an RT-PCR using HTBI primers with the Qiagen OneStep RT-PCR kit, and this first round was followed by a second-round multiplex PCR, then size selection and purification. Clones were called with MiXCR by TCRdb after fastp trimmed the public reads at Q25, and only in-frame beta chains were retained. Every distinct CDR3 protein forms one entry, paired with its most common genes and DNA. The table for this sample lists 500,000 to 600,000 distinct CDR3 sequences; roughly 40% of them were counted only once. The ten largest clones take up roughly 4% of the sample. Input material: peripheral blood or thyroid tissue (not recorded which). The source is an adult man with Graves' hyperthyroidism.

This clonotype has only a few counts. The chain joins TRBV6-1 to TRBJ2-7; D gene uncertain. The germline CDR1 and CDR2 sequences are MNHNS and SASEGT. V lost 5 bases and J lost 0, with 14 bases in between. This CDR3 is built from 15 residues. CDR3 region: CASSYSIRSSYEQYF. CDR3 DNA sequence: TGTGCCAGCAGTTACTCGATCAGGAGCTCCTACGAGCAGTACTTC.

The chain uses TRBV14 and TRBJ1-6; D gene uncertain. CDR1 is SGHDN, CDR2 FVKESK, per germline. The CDR3 runs 15 residues. Deletions cut 0 bases from V and 9 bases from J, with 12 bases between. The CDR3 spells CASSQESRRTSPLHF. In nucleotides, the CDR3 is TGTGCCAGCAGCCAAGAGAGTCGAAGGACTTCACCCCTCCACTTT.

For this clonotype: This may stem from a read error, because a much larger clone lies one nucleotide away. The rearrangement uses TRBV13 and TRBJ1-1; a possible D gene is TRBD1 (5 bases). V dropped 2 bases and J dropped 6 bases, with 13 bases sitting between them. In germline, CDR1 is PRHDT, CDR2 FYEKMQ (reference sequence). The CDR3 sequence is 14 residues long. In nucleotides, the CDR3 is TGTGCCAGCAGCTTAATTTCAGGGTACGCTGAAGCTTTCTTT. Translated: CASSLISGYAEAFF.

Note on this clonotype: A read error is possible here, since a much larger clone lies one base away. The chain joins TRBV10-1 to TRBJ2-7; unclear D gene. This CDR3 has 12 residues. Germline V gene lookup returns CDR1 WNHNN and CDR2 SYGVQD (reference sequence). The CDR3 sequence: CASSENRREQCF. The CDR3 nucleotides are TGCGCCAGCAGTGAAAACCGGAGAGAGCAGTGCTTC.

V gene TRBV29-1 combines with J gene TRBJ2-5, with 8 positions matching TRBD1. The V and J ends lost 7 bases and 4 bases, in that order; junction bases with no gene match: 11. CDR1 SQVTM and CDR2 ANQGSEA come from the germline V gene. This CDR3 has 14 amino acids. CDR3 bases: TGCAGCGCCCGCACAGGGGGTCGGATAGAGACCCAGTACTTC. This codes for CSARTGGRIETQYF.

There are a few counts of this clonotype. The chain couples TRBV6-5 to TRBJ2-2, with D tentatively TRBD1 (5 bases). V lost 1 base, J lost 4 bases, and 7 bases lay in between. This CDR3 has 14 residues. CDR1 and CDR2 (germline): MNHEY, SVGAGI. CDR3 residues: CASSYYQGTGELFF. CDR3 coding DNA: TGTGCCAGCAGTTACTATCAGGGCACCGGGGAGCTGTTTTTT.

The rearrangement joins TRBV20-1 to TRBJ2-5; 8 bases match TRBD1. V was clipped by 0 bases and J by 5 bases; unmatched bases: 14. The CDR3 runs to 17 residues. Germline CDR1 DFQATT, CDR2 SNEGSKA (reference sequence). The CDR3 is CSARDPDRGALGETQYF. CDR3 DNA: TGCAGTGCTAGAGATCCAGACAGGGGAGCGTTAGGGGAGACCCAGTACTTC.

The V call is TRBV7-2, the J call TRBJ1-1, with D unresolved. The germline V and J ends were trimmed by 2 bases and 7 bases, with 11 bases remaining between them. CDR3 length: 13 residues. The germline V gene encodes CDR1 SGHTA and CDR2 FQGNSA. The CDR3 DNA reads TGTGCCAGCAGCTTAAACGGCGTCAATGAAGCTTTCTTT. Its translation: CASSLNGVNEAFF.